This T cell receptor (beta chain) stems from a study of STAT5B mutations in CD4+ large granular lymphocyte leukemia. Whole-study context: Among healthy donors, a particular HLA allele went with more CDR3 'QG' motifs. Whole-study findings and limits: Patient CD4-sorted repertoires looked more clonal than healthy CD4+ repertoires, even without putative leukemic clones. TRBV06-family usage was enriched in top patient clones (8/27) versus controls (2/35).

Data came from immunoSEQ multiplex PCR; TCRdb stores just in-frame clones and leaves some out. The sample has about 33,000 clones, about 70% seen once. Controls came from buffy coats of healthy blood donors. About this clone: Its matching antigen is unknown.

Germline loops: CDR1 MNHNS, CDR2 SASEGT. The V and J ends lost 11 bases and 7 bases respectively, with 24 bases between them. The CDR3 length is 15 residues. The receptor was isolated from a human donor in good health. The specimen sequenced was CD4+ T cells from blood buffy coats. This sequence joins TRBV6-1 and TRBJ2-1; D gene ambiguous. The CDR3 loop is CALSRLATSGNEQFF. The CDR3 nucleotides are TGTGCCCTCTCGAGGTTAGCCACCTCTGGGAATGAGCAGTTCTTC.